A selection of T cell receptor beta chains follows, all from one sample in a study of identical twins. TCRdb fed the 5' RACE reads into MiXCR, producing one record per CDR3 protein. Of fewer than 250,000 distinct CDR3 sequences in the sample, roughly 7.5% were seen once. This same sample was also taken into another study, of yellow fever vaccine responses in identical twins.

Material: memory (CD45RO+) T cells sorted from blood. All receptors come from a woman between 18 and 29 years old in good health. The conserved cysteine and the conserved F or W are not part of the CDR3 here. Each record gives: J gene, V gene, CDR3 protein.

>TRBJ1-4|TRBV6-1
ASSEIKGQGGEKLF
>TRBJ2-5|TRBV7-2
ASTFSGSYQETQY
>TRBJ2-7|TRBV5-5
ASSQAATGEYYEQY
>TRBJ1-5|TRBV12-3/TRBV12-4
ASSLNRGGSNQPQH
>TRBJ2-2|TRBV10-3
AISSLGAGPNTGELF
>TRBJ2-5|TRBV3-1
ASSLISGTSGPKETQY
>TRBJ2-1|TRBV4-2
ASSHPRGGLAARDEQF
>TRBJ2-5|TRBV4-2
ASSQTSGGETQY
>TRBJ2-1|TRBV7-9
ASSPGAGSYGNEQF
>TRBJ2-4|TRBV14
APLSENIQY
>TRBJ2-2|TRBV5-8
ASSLEIFDSVGELF
>TRBJ2-3|TRBV5-5
ASSLAGWASGGDTQY
>TRBJ2-7|TRBV7-2
ASRIAGQGVKEQY
>TRBJ1-1|TRBV27
ASREITGTGLGGEAF
>TRBJ1-1|TRBV29-1
SVGTGQNTEAF
>TRBJ1-5|TRBV7-9
ASGTLDSNQPQH
>TRBJ2-2|TRBV6-4
ASSDSGGQGDTGELF
>TRBJ2-7|TRBV12-3/TRBV12-4
ASSLDGRGTGQY
>TRBJ1-2|TRBV2
ASSEAVGQVIIANYGYT
>TRBJ1-3|TRBV12-3/TRBV12-4
ASGIGGSTGNTIY
>TRBJ2-3|TRBV5-6
ASRSTQQGTDTQY
>TRBJ2-1|TRBV28
ASSSLDRGPSYDNEQF
>TRBJ2-3|TRBV29-1
SVEGVPGRDTDTQY
>TRBJ2-1|TRBV28
ASSLQLRWDNEQF
>TRBJ1-4|TRBV20-1
SATVVQMGEKLF
>TRBJ2-1|TRBV7-9
ASSLGPAAQQF
>TRBJ1-4|TRBV10-3
AISEGASNEKLF
>TRBJ1-5|TRBV10-3
AISESTGRQPQH